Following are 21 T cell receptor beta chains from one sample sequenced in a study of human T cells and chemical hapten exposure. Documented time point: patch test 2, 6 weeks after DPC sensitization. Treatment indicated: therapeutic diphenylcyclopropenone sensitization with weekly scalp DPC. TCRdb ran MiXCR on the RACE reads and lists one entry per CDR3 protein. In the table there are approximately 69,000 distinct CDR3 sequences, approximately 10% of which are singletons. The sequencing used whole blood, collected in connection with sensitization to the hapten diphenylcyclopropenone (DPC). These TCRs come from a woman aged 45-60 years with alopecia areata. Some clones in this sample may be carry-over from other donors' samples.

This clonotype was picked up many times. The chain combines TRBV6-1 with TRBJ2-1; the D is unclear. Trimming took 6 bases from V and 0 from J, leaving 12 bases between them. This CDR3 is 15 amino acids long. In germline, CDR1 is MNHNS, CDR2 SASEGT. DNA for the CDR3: TGTGCCAGCAGCCCTCAGGTGACCTCCTACAATGAGCAGTTCTTC. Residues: CASSPQVTSYNEQFF.

CDR3 in amino acids: CASRGPARSSYNEQFF. The CDR3 coding sequence is TGTGCCAGCAGGGGCCCAGCGAGAAGCTCCTACAATGAGCAGTTCTTC. This chain uses TRBV6-5 with TRBJ2-1; D is unclear. The V and J ends lost 6 bases and 0 bases respectively, with 15 bases between them. The CDR3 sequence is 16 residues long. In germline, CDR1 is MNHEY, CDR2 SVGAGI.

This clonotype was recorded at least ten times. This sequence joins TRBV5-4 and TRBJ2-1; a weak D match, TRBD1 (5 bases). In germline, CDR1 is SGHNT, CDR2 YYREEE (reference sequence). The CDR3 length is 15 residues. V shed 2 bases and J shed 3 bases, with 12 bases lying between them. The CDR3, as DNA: TGTGCCAGCAGCTTTACAGGTCCGATCTACAATGAGCAGTTCTTC. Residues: CASSFTGPIYNEQFF.

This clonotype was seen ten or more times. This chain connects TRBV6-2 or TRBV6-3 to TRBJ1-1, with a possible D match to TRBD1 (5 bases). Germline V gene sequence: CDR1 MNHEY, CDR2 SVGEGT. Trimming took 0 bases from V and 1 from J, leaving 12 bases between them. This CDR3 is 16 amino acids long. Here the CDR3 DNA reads TGTGCCAGCAGTTACTCAAAGTTCACAGGGAACACTGAAGCTTTCTTT. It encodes CASSYSKFTGNTEAFF.

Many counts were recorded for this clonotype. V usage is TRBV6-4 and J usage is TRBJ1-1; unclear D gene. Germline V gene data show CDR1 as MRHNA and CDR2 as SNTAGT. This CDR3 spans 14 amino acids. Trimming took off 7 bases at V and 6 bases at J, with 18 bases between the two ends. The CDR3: CASKMSGSVAEAFF. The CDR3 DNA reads TGTGCCAGCAAGATGAGCGGGTCGGTAGCTGAAGCTTTCTTT.

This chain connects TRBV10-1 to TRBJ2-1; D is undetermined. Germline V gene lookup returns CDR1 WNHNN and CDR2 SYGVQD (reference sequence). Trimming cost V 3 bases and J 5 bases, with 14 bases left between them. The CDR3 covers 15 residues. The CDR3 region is CASSDPLDSNNEQFF. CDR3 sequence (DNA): TGCGCCAGCAGTGATCCTCTGGATTCTAACAATGAGCAGTTCTTC.

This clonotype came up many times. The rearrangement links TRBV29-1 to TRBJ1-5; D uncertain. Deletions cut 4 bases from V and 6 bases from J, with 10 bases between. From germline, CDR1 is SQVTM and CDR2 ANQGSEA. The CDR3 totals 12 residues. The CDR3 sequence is CSVAGSGQPQHF. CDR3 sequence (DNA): TGCAGCGTTGCGGGTTCAGGTCAGCCCCAGCATTTT.

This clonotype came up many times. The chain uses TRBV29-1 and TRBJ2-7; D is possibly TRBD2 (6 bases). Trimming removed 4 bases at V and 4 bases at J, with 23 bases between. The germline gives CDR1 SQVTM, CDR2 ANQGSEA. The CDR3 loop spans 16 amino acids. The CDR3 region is CSVVGGLVDRPYEQYF. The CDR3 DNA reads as TGCAGCGTTGTCGGAGGGCTGGTAGACCGTCCTTACGAGCAGTACTTC.

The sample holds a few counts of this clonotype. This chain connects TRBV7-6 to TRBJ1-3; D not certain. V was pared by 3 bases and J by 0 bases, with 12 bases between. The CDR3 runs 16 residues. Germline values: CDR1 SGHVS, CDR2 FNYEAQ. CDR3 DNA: TGTGCCAGCAGCTTGGGGATAAGCAGCTCTGGAAACACCATATATTTT. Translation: CASSLGISSSGNTIYF.

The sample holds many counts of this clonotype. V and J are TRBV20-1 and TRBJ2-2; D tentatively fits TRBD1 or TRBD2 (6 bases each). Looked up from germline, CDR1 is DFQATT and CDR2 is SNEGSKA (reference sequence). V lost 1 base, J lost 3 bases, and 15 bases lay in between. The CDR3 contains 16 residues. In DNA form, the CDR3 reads TGCAGTGCTAGAGTGATGGGGGGCGGACACACCGGGGAGCTGTTTTTT. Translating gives CSARVMGGGHTGELFF.

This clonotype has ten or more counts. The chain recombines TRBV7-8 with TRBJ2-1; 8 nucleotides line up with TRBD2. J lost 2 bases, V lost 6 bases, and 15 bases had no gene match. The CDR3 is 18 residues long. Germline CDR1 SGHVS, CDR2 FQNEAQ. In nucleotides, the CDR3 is TGTGCCAGCAGTTCCTCGGGGCGACTAGCGACTCCCTACAATGAGCAGTTCTTC. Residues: CASSSSGRLATPYNEQFF.

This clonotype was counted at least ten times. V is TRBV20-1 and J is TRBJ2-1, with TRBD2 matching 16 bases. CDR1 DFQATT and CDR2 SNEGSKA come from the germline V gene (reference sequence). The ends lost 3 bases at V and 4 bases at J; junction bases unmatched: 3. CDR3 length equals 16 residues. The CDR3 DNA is TGCAGTGCTAGGGGACTAGCGGGAGGGCCGTACAATGAGCAGTTCTTC. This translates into CSARGLAGGPYNEQFF.

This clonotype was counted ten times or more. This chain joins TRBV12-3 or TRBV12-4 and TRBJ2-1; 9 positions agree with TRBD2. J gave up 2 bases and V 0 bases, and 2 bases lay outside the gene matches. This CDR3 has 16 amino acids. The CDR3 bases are TGTGCCAGCAGTTTAGCTAGCGGGAGCGCCTACAATGAGCAGTTCTTC. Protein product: CASSLASGSAYNEQFF.

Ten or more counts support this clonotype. The CDR3 bases are TGTGCCAGCAGCTTACCTAGCGGGAGGGCTAGCTCCTACAATGAGCAGTTCTTC. Its protein product is CASSLPSGRASSYNEQFF. This rearrangement joins TRBV7-6 to TRBJ2-1; 12 bases agree with TRBD2. The CDR3 length is 18 residues. V shed 2 bases, J shed 0 bases, and the junction held 5 bases outside the gene matches. Germline V CDR1 and CDR2: SGHVS, FNYEAQ.

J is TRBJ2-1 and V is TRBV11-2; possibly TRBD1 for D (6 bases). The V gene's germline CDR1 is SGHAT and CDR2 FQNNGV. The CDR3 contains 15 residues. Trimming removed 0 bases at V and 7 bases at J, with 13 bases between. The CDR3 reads CASSLEQGGWNEQFF. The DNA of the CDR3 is TGTGCCAGCAGCTTAGAACAGGGTGGTTGGAATGAGCAGTTCTTC.

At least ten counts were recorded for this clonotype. CDR3 DNA sequence: TGTGCCAGCAGGTTACCAACTAATGAAAAACTGTTTTTT. Its protein is CASRLPTNEKLFF. This sequence joins TRBV11-2 and TRBJ1-4, with D unclear. Between the trimmed V and J ends, which lost 6 bases and 0 bases, there was a span of 5 bases. Germline-derived CDR1 and CDR2 are SGHAT and FQNNGV. The CDR3 spans 13 residues.

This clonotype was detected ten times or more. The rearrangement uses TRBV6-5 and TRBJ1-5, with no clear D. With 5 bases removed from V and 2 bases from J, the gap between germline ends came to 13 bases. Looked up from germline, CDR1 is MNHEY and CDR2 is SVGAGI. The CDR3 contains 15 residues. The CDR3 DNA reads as TGTGCCAGCAGTCCTCCGGGAAGTGGCAATCAGCCCCAGCATTTT. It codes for CASSPPGSGNQPQHF.

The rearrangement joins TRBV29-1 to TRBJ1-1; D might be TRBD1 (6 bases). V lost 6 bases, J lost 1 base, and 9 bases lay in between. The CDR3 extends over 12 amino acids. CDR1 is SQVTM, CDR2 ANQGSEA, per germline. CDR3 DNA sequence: TGCAGCGTCGGACAGCCGAACACTGAAGCTTTCTTT. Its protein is CSVGQPNTEAFF.

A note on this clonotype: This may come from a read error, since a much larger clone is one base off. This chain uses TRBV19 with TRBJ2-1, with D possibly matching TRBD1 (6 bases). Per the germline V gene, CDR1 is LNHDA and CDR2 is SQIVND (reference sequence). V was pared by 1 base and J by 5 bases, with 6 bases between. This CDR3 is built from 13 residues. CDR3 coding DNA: TGTGCCAGTAGTATAGGGGACAACAATGAGCAGTTCTTC. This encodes CASSIGDNNEQFF.

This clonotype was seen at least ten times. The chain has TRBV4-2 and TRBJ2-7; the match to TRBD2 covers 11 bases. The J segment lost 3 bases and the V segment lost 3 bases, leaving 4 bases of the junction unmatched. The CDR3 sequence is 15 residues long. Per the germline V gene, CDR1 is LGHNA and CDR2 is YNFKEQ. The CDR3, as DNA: TGTGCCAGCAGCCACCAGACTAGCGGGAACTACGAGCAGTACTTC. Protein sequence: CASSHQTSGNYEQYF.

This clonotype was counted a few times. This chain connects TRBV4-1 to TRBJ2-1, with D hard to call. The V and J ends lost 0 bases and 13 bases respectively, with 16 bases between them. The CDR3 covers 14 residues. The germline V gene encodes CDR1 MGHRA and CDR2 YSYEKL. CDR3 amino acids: CASSQDLTVGIQFF. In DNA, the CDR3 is TGCGCCAGCAGCCAAGATCTAACAGTCGGCATACAGTTCTTC.